Described below is a single T cell receptor (beta chain) sequence and its context. Its target is not known. The sample originates from a study of shared clonotypes between healthy human individuals. Whole-study context: There were three CD4 naive, three CD4 memory, two CD8 naive and one CD8 memory plates per donor. Study-level findings and limits: When compared with the clonotypes that were shared by all four sorted-subset donors, the non-shared clonotypes turned out to have lower generation probabilities.

The CDR3 has 16 residues. CDR1 and CDR2 (germline): MDHEN, SYDVKM. With 3 bases removed from V and 9 bases from J, the gap between germline ends came to 18 bases. Sorted-subset replicate PCRs used 200 ng of genomic DNA. This amount corresponded to tens of thousands of T cell genomes. Sequenced by immunoSEQ multiplex PCR; TCRdb stores in-frame clones only, minus some. The top ten hold more than 0.9% of the sample, which has roughly 1,800,000 clones, approximately 95% seen once. Terminally differentiated effector memory CD45RA+ cells were excluded by CCR7 positive selection of CD45RO-negative cells. The sequenced sample was naive CD8+ T cells sorted from blood. The rearrangement links TRBV28 to TRBJ1-6; TRBD1 might be the D (6 bases). The receptor's source is a man aged 18 to 30 in good health. The CDR3 sequence is CASSLRGGILGSPLHF. The CDR3 DNA is TGTGCCAGCAGTTTGAGGGGGGGAATTCTAGGTTCACCCCTCCACTTT.